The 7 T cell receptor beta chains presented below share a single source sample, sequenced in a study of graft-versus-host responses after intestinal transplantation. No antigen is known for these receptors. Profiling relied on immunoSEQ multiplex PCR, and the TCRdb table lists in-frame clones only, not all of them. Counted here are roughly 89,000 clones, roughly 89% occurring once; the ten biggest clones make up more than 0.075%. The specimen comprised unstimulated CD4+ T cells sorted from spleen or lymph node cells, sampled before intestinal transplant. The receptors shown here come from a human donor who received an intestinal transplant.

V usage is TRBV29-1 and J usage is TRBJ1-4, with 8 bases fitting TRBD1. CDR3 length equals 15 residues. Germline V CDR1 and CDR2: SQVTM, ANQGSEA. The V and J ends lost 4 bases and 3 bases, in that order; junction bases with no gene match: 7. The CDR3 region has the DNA TGCAGCGTTGCCGAGACAGGGGCCCCTAATGAAAAACTGTTTTTT. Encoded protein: CSVAETGAPNEKLFF. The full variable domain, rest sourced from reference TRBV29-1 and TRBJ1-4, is SAVISQKPSRDICQRGTSLTIQCQVDSQVTMMFWYRQQPGQSLTLIATANQGSEATYESGFVIDKFPISRPNLTFSTLTVSNMSPEDSSIYLCSVAETGAPNEKLFFGSGTQLSVL.

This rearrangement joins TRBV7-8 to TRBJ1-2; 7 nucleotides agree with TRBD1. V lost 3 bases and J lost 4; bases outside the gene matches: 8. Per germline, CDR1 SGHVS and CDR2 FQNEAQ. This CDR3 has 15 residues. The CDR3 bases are TGTGCCAGCAGCTTCACCGGGACAGATACCTATGGCTACACCTTC. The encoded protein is CASSFTGTDTYGYTF.

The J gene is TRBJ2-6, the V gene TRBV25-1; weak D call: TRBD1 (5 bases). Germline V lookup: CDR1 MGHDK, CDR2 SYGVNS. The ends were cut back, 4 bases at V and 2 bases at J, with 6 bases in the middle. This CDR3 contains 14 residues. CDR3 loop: CASSGGAGANVLTF. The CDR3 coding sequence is TGTGCCAGCAGTGGGGGCGCTGGGGCCAACGTCCTGACTTTC.

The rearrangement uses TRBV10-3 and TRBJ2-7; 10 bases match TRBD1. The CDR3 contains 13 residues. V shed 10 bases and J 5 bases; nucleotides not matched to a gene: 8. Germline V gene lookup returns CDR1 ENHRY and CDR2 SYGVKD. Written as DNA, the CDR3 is TGTGCCACCTCCGGGACAGGGGTGGACGAGCAGTACTTC. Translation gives CATSGTGVDEQYF.

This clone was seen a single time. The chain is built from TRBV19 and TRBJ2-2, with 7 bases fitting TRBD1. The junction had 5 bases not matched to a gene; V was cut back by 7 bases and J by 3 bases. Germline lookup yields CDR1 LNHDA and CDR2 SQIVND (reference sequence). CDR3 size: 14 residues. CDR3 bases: TGTGCCAGTAACCAAGACAGGGACACCGGGGAGCTGTTTTTT. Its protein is CASNQDRDTGELFF.

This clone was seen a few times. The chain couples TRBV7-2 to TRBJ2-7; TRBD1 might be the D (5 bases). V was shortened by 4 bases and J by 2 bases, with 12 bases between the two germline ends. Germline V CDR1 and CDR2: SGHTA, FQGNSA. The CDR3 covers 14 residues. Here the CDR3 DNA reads TGTGCCAGCAGCTCCCAAGTGGGGCCCTACGAGCAGTACTTC. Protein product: CASSSQVGPYEQYF. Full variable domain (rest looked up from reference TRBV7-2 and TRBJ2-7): GAGVSQSPSNKVTEKGKDVELRCDPISGHTALYWYRQSLGQGLEFLIYFQGNSAPDKSGLPSDRFSAERTGGSVSTLTIQRTQQEDSAVYLCASSSQVGPYEQYFGPGTRLTVT.

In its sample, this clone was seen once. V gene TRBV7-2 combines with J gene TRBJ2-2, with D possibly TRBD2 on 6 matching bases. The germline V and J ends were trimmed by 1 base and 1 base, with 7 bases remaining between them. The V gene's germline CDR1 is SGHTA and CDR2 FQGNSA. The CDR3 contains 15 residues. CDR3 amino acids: CASSLVGGNTGELFF. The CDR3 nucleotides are TGTGCCAGCAGCTTAGTGGGGGGGAACACCGGGGAGCTGTTTTTT.